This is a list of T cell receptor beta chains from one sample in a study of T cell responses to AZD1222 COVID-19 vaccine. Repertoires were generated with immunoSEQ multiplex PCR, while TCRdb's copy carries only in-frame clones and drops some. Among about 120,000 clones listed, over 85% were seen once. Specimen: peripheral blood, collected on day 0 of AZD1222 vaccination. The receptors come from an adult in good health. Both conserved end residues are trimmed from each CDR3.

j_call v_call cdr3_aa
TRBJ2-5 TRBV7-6 ASSPKLGAGETQY
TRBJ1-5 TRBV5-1 ASSPGGGGQPQH
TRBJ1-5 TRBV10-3 AISDGNQPQH
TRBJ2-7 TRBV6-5 ASSTGYEQY
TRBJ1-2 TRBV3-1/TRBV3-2 ASSPRDRAWGGGGYT
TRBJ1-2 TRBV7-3 ASSARDRGAGYGYT
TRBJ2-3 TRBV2 ASNLPATDTQY
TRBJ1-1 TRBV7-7 ASSLGQNTEAF
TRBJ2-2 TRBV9 ASSVDVGLAANTGELF
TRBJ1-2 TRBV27 ASSYDRRVGNYGYT
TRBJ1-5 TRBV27 ASSNNRGGSNQPQH
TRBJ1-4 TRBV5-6 ASSYLEGDNEKLF
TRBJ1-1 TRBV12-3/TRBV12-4 ASSLLEGLEAF
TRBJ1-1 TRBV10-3 AISAGGSVGRPTEAF
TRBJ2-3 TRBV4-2 ASSQDGILKSDTQY
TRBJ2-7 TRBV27 ASSSSSYEQY
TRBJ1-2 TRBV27 ASSLLRAPGGYT
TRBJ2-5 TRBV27 ASSTRTGDETQY
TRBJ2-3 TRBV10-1 ASSLGVGTDTQY
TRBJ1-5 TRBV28 ASSETSPQH
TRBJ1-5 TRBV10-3 AISERAGPVSPQH
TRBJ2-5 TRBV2 ASREETQY
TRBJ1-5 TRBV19 ASSTRTGEYSNQPQH
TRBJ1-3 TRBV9 ASSAQPGASGNTIY
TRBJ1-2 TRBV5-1 ASSVDRDYGYT
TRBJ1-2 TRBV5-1 ASTVGQNNYGYT
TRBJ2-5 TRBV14 ASSQISETQY
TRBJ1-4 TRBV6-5 ASGTRGKLF
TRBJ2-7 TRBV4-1 ASREGPGGTYEQY
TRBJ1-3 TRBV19 ASSIRGLSGNTIY
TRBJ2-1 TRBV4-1 ASSRLHGRALNEQF
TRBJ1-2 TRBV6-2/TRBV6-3 ASSSRVVGYT
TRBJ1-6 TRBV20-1 SASGGQGYNSPLH
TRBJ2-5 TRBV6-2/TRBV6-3 ASSYEASGSETQY
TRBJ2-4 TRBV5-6 ASSRDRGNIQY
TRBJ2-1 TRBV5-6 ASSLGQSSYNEQF
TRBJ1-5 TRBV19 ASSPAFLGSRSNQPQH